A single sample gave rise to the 26 T cell receptor beta chains below, sequenced in a study of spatial heterogeneity in lung cancer. TCRdb called the 5' RACE reads again in MiXCR, with one record for every CDR3 protein. The data contain some 3,000 distinct CDR3 sequences, about 3% of them singletons. As to time point: sample taken at primary tumor resection. The sequenced sample was normal lung tissue next to the tumor, obtained at surgery. The receptors derive from a male donor with early-stage non-small cell lung cancer.

This clonotype is large within its sample. J is TRBJ1-3 and V is TRBV5-1; D is unclear. The V gene's germline CDR1 is SGHRS and CDR2 YFSETQ. Trimming removed 2 bases from V and 0 bases from J, with 6 bases in between. This CDR3 has 14 residues. The CDR3: CASSLGSSGNTIYF. The CDR3 DNA sequence: TGCGCCAGCAGCTTAGGGTCCTCTGGAAACACCATATATTTT. The whole variable domain, remainder taken from reference TRBV5-1 and TRBJ1-3, is KAGVTQTPRYLIKTRGQQVTLSCSPISGHRSVSWYQQTPGQGLQFLFEYFSETQRNKGNFPGRFSGRQFSNSRSEMNVSTLELGDSALYLCASSLGSSGNTIYFGEGSWLTVV.

This clonotype is hyperexpanded by share. The chain combines TRBV29-1 with TRBJ2-3; D gene uncertain. The CDR3 spans 11 residues. Trimming took off 7 bases at V and 7 bases at J, with 12 bases between the two ends. The germline V gene encodes CDR1 SQVTM and CDR2 ANQGSEA. CDR3 DNA sequence: TGCAGCGCCTGGAATTTGAATACGCAGTATTTT. Protein product: CSAWNLNTQYF.

By share, this clonotype counts as medium-sized (0.01 to 0.1%). The chain has TRBV7-2 and TRBJ2-1, with TRBD2 matching over 11 bases. Trimming cost V 5 bases and J 4 bases; bases outside gene matches: 10. Looked up from germline, CDR1 is SGHTA and CDR2 is FQGNSA. This CDR3 is 17 amino acids long. The CDR3 DNA reads TGTGCCAGCAGCGGGCCGACTAGCGGGGTCCTTTACAATGAGCAGTTCTTC. This translates into CASSGPTSGVLYNEQFF.

This clonotype qualifies as medium-sized (0.01 to 0.1%). V gene TRBV27 combines with J gene TRBJ2-7; either TRBD1 or TRBD2 may supply D (6 bases each). Germline V gene lookup returns CDR1 MNHEY and CDR2 SMNVEV (reference sequence). The V end was cut by 2 bases, the J end by 1 base, with 12 bases between. The CDR3 length is 15 residues. The CDR3 DNA sequence: TGTGCCAGCAGTTTAATCGGGGGCAGATCCTACGAGCAGTACTTC. As protein: CASSLIGGRSYEQYF.

This clonotype is labeled as medium-sized. The rearrangement joins TRBV20-1 to TRBJ1-6; D is perhaps TRBD1 (5 bases). Trimming took 5 bases from V and 10 from J, leaving 21 bases between them. There are 15 residues in the CDR3. The germline V gene has CDR1 DFQATT and CDR2 SNEGSKA (reference sequence). The CDR3 nucleotides are TGCAGTGCTGCCCCCACGGGGAGGGGCTCCTCACCCCTCCACTTT. Its translation is CSAAPTGRGSSPLHF.

J is TRBJ1-2 and V is TRBV7-2, with D unclear. The CDR3 runs 14 residues. Trimming shortened V by 5 bases and J by 6 bases, and 16 bases separated the two germline ends. Germline lookup yields CDR1 SGHTA and CDR2 FQGNSA. The CDR3 DNA is TGTGCCAGCAGCCCCCGAGCGAGGACCGATGGCTACACCTTC. It specifies CASSPRARTDGYTF.

This clonotype qualifies as large (0.1 to 1%). The CDR3 DNA sequence: TGCAGTGCTAGTGAAAGCCTGGGAGAGACCCAGTACTTC. Amino acids: CSASESLGETQYF. The chain is built from TRBV20-1 and TRBJ2-5; D call uncertain. The CDR3 has 13 amino acids. V lost 3 bases and J 4 bases, leaving 12 bases between the germline ends. CDR1 and CDR2 from the germline V gene are DFQATT and SNEGSKA (reference sequence).

This clonotype was seen ten or more times. The rearrangement uses TRBV11-2 and TRBJ1-3; D not certain. The CDR3 has 15 amino acids. The V and J ends lost 2 bases and 0 bases respectively, with 8 bases between them. Germline CDR1 SGHAT, CDR2 FQNNGV. The CDR3 nucleotides read TGTGCCAGCAGCTTATTATGGGGCTCTGGAAACACCATATATTTT. Translated, it gives CASSLLWGSGNTIYF. The whole variable domain, filled in from reference TRBV11-2 and TRBJ1-3, reads EAGVAQSPRYKIIEKRQSVAFWCNPISGHATLYWYQQILGQGPKLLIQFQNNGVVDDSQLPKDRFSAERLKGVDSTLKIQPAKLEDSAVYLCASSLLWGSGNTIYFGEGSWLTVV.

The V call is TRBV12-3 or TRBV12-4, the J call TRBJ2-3; no definite D call. This CDR3 contains 15 residues. Trimming removed 5 bases from V and 4 bases from J, with 16 bases in between. The CDR3 DNA sequence: TGTGCCAGCAGTAGTCATCTTGCCCGTCCAGATACGCAGTATTTT. Its translation: CASSSHLARPDTQYF.

This clonotype appeared many times. The V call is TRBV20-1, the J call TRBJ1-1; 7 bases map to TRBD1. V lost 5 bases and J lost 4; bases outside the gene matches: 10. Per the germline V gene, CDR1 is DFQATT and CDR2 is SNEGSKA (reference sequence). The CDR3 runs to 14 residues. The CDR3 here is CSAYKGAEGTEAFF. The DNA for the CDR3 is TGCAGTGCTTACAAGGGGGCGGAAGGCACTGAAGCTTTCTTT.

This clonotype is medium-sized by share. V gene TRBV12-3 or TRBV12-4 combines with J gene TRBJ1-1; no definite D call. This CDR3 region has 14 residues. The V end was cut by 1 base, the J end by 0 bases, with 6 bases between. DNA for the CDR3: TGTGCCAGCAGTTTAGGGGGTTTGAACACTGAAGCTTTCTTT. Translated, it gives CASSLGGLNTEAFF.

Many counts were recorded for this clonotype. This chain links TRBV7-3 with TRBJ2-3; D gene unclear. V lost 3 bases to trimming and J lost 5 bases, with 12 bases between them. The CDR3 consists of 14 residues. Germline V gene lookup returns CDR1 SGHTA and CDR2 FQGTGA. The chain's CDR3 is CASSFGLAGDTQYF. CDR3 nucleotides: TGTGCCAGCAGCTTCGGTTTAGCAGGAGATACGCAGTATTTT. The full variable domain, rest sourced from reference TRBV7-3 and TRBJ2-3, is GAGVSQTPSNKVTEKGKYVELRCDPISGHTALYWYRQSLGQGPEFLIYFQGTGAADDSGLPNDRFFAVRPEGSVSTLKIQRTERGDSAVYLCASSFGLAGDTQYFGPGTRLTVL.

By share of the sample, this clonotype is medium-sized. This chain links TRBV3-1 with TRBJ2-5; TRBD1 matches at 10 bases. The CDR3 sequence is 13 residues long. In germline, CDR1 is LGHDT, CDR2 YNNKEL (reference sequence). V was pared by 10 bases and J by 5 bases, with 7 bases of the junction left unmatched. CDR3: CANSRQGAETQYF. For the CDR3, the DNA is TGTGCCAACTCGAGACAGGGGGCTGAGACCCAGTACTTC.

This clonotype was seen only a few times. CDR3 residues: CASSRDGNEKLFF. CDR3 nucleotides: TGTGCCAGCAGTAGGGACGGGAATGAAAAACTGTTTTTT. The J gene is TRBJ1-4, the V gene TRBV25-1; tentative D call: TRBD1 (5 bases). Per germline, CDR1 MGHDK and CDR2 SYGVNS. The CDR3 is made up of 13 amino acids. V gave up 5 bases and J gave up 5 bases, with 9 bases separating them.

This clonotype was seen many times. The chain couples TRBV24-1 to TRBJ2-1; 12 positions agree with TRBD2. Germline V gives CDR1 KGHDR, CDR2 SFDVKD. With V trimmed by 3 bases and J by 5 bases, 1 base remained unmatched. This CDR3 is 15 amino acids long. The CDR3 region has the DNA TGTGCCACCAGTGATCGGACTAGCGGGGACAATGAGCAGTTCTTC. Amino acid sequence: CATSDRTSGDNEQFF.

This clonotype has a count of ten or more. CDR3 sequence reads: CASLPGASSGELFF. The CDR3 nucleotides are TGTGCCAGTCTCCCAGGGGCGAGCAGCGGGGAGCTGTTTTTT. The chain couples TRBV19 to TRBJ2-2; D is perhaps TRBD1 (6 bases). Trimming took 8 bases from V and 7 from J, leaving 17 bases between them. There are 14 residues in the CDR3. Germline V lookup: CDR1 LNHDA, CDR2 SQIVND (reference sequence).

This clonotype is large. V and J are TRBV4-3 and TRBJ1-5; D is possibly TRBD1 (5 bases). Looked up from germline, CDR1 is LGHNA and CDR2 is YSLEER. V lost 0 bases and J 4 bases, leaving 13 bases between the germline ends. The CDR3 has 16 residues. CDR3 region: CASSQDLQGMNQPQHF. For the CDR3, the DNA is TGCGCCAGCAGCCAAGATTTGCAGGGTATGAATCAGCCCCAGCATTTT.

This clonotype was counted ten times or more. The V and J genes are TRBV10-3 and TRBJ2-2, with a weak D call TRBD1 (5 bases). V was trimmed by 2 bases and J by 0 bases, leaving 7 bases between them. From germline, CDR1 is ENHRY and CDR2 SYGVKD. The CDR3 runs to 15 residues. CDR3 protein: CAISEPRANTGELFF. For the CDR3, the DNA is TGTGCCATCAGTGAGCCCAGGGCGAACACCGGGGAGCTGTTTTTT.

Ten or more counts support this clonotype. The CDR3, as DNA: TGTGCCAGCAGCTTAACCTCCGGTGGGGGTACGCAGTATTTT. This gives the protein CASSLTSGGGTQYF. The chain is built from TRBV11-1 and TRBJ2-3; either TRBD1 or TRBD2 may supply D (5 bases each). The germline V and J ends were trimmed by 2 bases and 8 bases, with 14 bases remaining between them. This CDR3 region has 14 residues. Germline V gene sequence: CDR1 SGHAT, CDR2 FQDESV (reference sequence). The full variable domain, rest sourced from reference TRBV11-1 and TRBJ2-3, is EAEVAQSPRYKITEKSQAVAFWCDPISGHATLYWYRQILGQGPELLVQFQDESVVDDSQLPKDRFSAERLKGVDSTLKIQPAELGDSAMYLCASSLTSGGGTQYFGPGTRLTVL.

This clonotype was found many times. The chain carries TRBV5-1 and TRBJ2-1; 10 bases fit TRBD1. The CDR3 is 16 amino acids. The J segment lost 4 bases and the V segment lost 1 base, leaving 5 bases of the junction unmatched. Germline V gene data show CDR1 as SGHRS and CDR2 as YFSETQ. CDR3 region: CASSLMAGQGYNEQFF. In DNA form, the CDR3 reads TGCGCCAGCAGCTTGATGGCGGGACAGGGGTACAATGAGCAGTTCTTC.

V usage is TRBV29-1 and J usage is TRBJ2-7; 10 nucleotides match TRBD2. Germline lookup yields CDR1 SQVTM and CDR2 ANQGSEA. This CDR3 is built from 14 residues. The V and J ends lost 8 bases and 4 bases, in that order; junction bases with no gene match: 11. The CDR3 DNA follows: TGCAGCATACGAGGACTAGCGGATCAATACGAGCAGTACTTC. Translated: CSIRGLADQYEQYF.

By proportion, this clonotype is medium-sized (0.01 to 0.1%). The chain recombines TRBV7-2 with TRBJ2-5; D tentatively reads TRBD1 or TRBD2 (5 bases each). The ends were cut back, 4 bases at V and 5 bases at J, with 14 bases in the middle. CDR1 and CDR2 (germline): SGHTA, FQGNSA. The CDR3 runs 14 residues. The CDR3 protein is CASSSELGDETQYF. CDR3 bases: TGTGCCAGCAGCTCCGAACTAGGGGACGAGACCCAGTACTTC.

Judged by abundance, this clonotype is medium-sized (0.01 to 0.1%). The chain couples TRBV4-1 to TRBJ1-5, with D tentatively TRBD1 (5 bases). From germline, CDR1 is MGHRA and CDR2 YSYEKL. This CDR3 is 17 amino acids long. V lost 4 bases to trimming and J lost 3 bases, with 19 bases between them. CDR3 nucleotides: TGCGCCAGCAGCCGAGACCACGGTACAGGCTACAATCAGCCCCAGCATTTT. As protein: CASSRDHGTGYNQPQHF.

In its sample, this clonotype was seen many times. This sequence joins TRBV5-1 and TRBJ1-5; the D gene is possibly TRBD1 (5 bases). This CDR3 is 14 amino acids long. The V end lost 4 bases, the J end lost 5 bases, and 13 bases lay between the germline ends. Germline loops: CDR1 SGHRS, CDR2 YFSETQ. CDR3 bases: TGCGCCAGCAGCCCAGATACGGGGGATCAGCCCCAGCATTTT. It encodes CASSPDTGDQPQHF.

In its sample, this clonotype ranks as medium-sized. The chain joins TRBV29-1 to TRBJ1-4; 8 bases line up with TRBD1. V was clipped by 6 bases and J by 1 base; unmatched bases: 4. The CDR3 runs 14 residues. CDR1 and CDR2 (germline): SQVTM, ANQGSEA. CDR3 bases: TGCAGCGTGTCAGGGGGCGGAACTAATGAAAAACTGTTTTTT. Amino acids: CSVSGGGTNEKLFF.

This clonotype occurred many times. The rearrangement links TRBV12-3 or TRBV12-4 to TRBJ1-5; unclear D gene. The CDR3 extends over 16 amino acids. V was clipped by 3 bases and J by 8 bases, with 20 bases between them. The DNA of the CDR3 is TGTGCCAGCAGTTTGAGCAGCCCGCAGCGGTCGAAGCCCCAGCATTTT. Translated: CASSLSSPQRSKPQHF.